This TCR beta chain emerged from a study of monozygotic twins with inflammatory bowel disease. In regard to this clonotype: Antigen unknown.

Study outcomes and limitations: No distinction between different T cell subtypes was possible.

Each of the TCR libraries took roughly 3,700 ng of total RNA. Amplification used two nested PCRs: roughly 17 cycles, then about 10 cycles, on TCRalpha/TCRbeta cDNA. TCRdb reprocessed the 5' RACE reads and reports one entry per CDR3 protein, with no DNA. The table lists a few hundred thousand distinct CDR3 sequences. Blood samples of approximately 2.5 ml were drawn from every donor. Germline V gene data show CDR1 as MDHEN and CDR2 as SYDVKM. This CDR3 has 14 residues. The material sequenced was blood. The receptor comes from a human donor with ulcerative colitis or Crohn's disease, or a healthy co-twin of an affected twin (not recorded which). The chain joins TRBV28 to TRBJ2-1; no DNA is available, so the TRBD2 call from TCRdb remains unchecked. The CDR3: CASAGLAGVREQFF.